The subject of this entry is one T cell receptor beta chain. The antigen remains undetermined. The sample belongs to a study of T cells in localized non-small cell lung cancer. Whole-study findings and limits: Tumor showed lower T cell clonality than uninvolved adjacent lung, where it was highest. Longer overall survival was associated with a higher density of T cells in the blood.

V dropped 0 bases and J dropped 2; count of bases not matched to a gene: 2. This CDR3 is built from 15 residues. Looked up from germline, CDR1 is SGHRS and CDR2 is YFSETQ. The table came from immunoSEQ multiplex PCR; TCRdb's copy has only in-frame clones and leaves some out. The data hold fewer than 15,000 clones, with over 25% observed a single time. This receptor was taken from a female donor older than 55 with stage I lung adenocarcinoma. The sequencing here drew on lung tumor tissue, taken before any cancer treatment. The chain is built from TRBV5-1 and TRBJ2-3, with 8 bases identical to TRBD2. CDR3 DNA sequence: TGCGCCAGCAGCTTGGCGGGGGGGCTCACAGATACGCAGTATTTT. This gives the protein CASSLAGGLTDTQYF.